Listed below are T cell receptor beta chains from one sample, sequenced in a study of shared clonotypes between healthy human individuals. Here immunoSEQ multiplex PCR was the method, and the copy in TCRdb shows in-frame clones only, minus some. This sample has some 2,100,000 clones; approximately 96% occur once, and the top ten carry approximately 0.13%. The sample comprised naive CD4+ T cells sorted from blood. The receptors were gathered from a man aged 18 to 30 in good health. Each CDR3 is given with its conserved first and last residue. The D gene is left open where the match is weak.

v_call,d_call,cdr3_aa
TRBV7-6,TRBD2,CASGPGLSTLWGTDTQYF
TRBV2,TRBD1,CASSDPPGQGFGQPQHF
TRBV6-1,-,CASSSGTDTQYF
TRBV7-9,-,CASSATLNQPQHF
TRBV7-9,-,CASSLPNTGELFF
TRBV10-3,-,CAIRDSVNTEAFF
TRBV28,-,CASRPGVSYNEQFF
TRBV18,TRBD1,CASSLDRDSPLHF
TRBV28,-,CASSSSTRVHTDTQYF
TRBV2,TRBD2,CASSPGLGTQYF
TRBV18,TRBD2,CASSPGTSGNYEQYF
TRBV29-1,-,CSVAVGVNEQFF
TRBV14,-,CASSQKRPRGEEETQYF
TRBV30,-,CAWSVPVITNGYTF
TRBV7-6,TRBD1,CASSSRQGEVRYNEQFF
TRBV30,TRBD2,CAWRRGRGGSSYEQYF
TRBV6-5,TRBD2,CASNRLAYTEQFF
TRBV5-6,-,CASSLFGQVNQPQHF
TRBV29-1,-,CSVGGFYTEAFF
TRBV10-3,-,CAIRGISPLHF
TRBV10-3,TRBD2,CAIRLAGNYEQYF
TRBV30,-,CAWSTPRVSSYEQYF
TRBV6-6,-,CASSSPGGRTDTQYF
TRBV5-1,-,CASSFQPQLYNEQFF
TRBV10-2,-,CASSKGSTDTQYF
TRBV6-4,-,CASSAEPNQPQHF
TRBV30,-,CAWSQPGTGNTIYF
TRBV7-2,TRBD1,CASSLGQRETQYF
TRBV6-6,TRBD1,CASSYDSGTGPFF
TRBV5-4,-,CASSLGGANEQYF
TRBV11-2,-,CASSLVGGVRYGYTF
TRBV6-5,-,CASSPGRPNTEAFF
TRBV5-4,-,CASSPDSTDTQYF
TRBV6-5,-,CASSDYYEQYF
TRBV5-1,-,CASSLVSGASYEQYF
TRBV7-8,TRBD1,CASSRGTGDRDNSPLHF
TRBV4-2,-,CASSPSLRAYEQYF
TRBV6-6,-,CASSYHGTSQETQYF
TRBV15,TRBD2,CATSRTGLAGGFGFFNEQFF
TRBV18,-,CASSAGTQQPQHF
TRBV28,TRBD1,CASSTPGTATYEQYF
TRBV6-1,TRBD2,CASKGGLGLGNEQFF
TRBV5-1,-,CASGGKDGNYGYTF
TRBV5-5,-,CASSLGPAISRTDTQYF
TRBV4-1,-,CASSPRSITNEKLFF
TRBV5-1,TRBD2,CASSGLAGSASTDTQYF
TRBV19,TRBD1,CASRTPTGSYSPLHF
TRBV5-4,-,CASSPTLVHEQFF
TRBV29-1,TRBD1,CSVRDRGPYEQYF
TRBV5-1,-,CASSLGPGSPLHF
TRBV5-1,-,CASSLWFPDLGHPNYGYTF
TRBV30,-,CAWIRGNTEAFF
TRBV1,-,CTSGTGTGGPNEKLFF
TRBV28,-,CASSPSMGADYSGNTIYF
TRBV28,-,CASTETGPSYEQYF
TRBV6-5,-,CASSYKRKTYEQYF
TRBV7-3,TRBD1,CASSLGQGYAYEQYF
TRBV4-1,-,CASSQVTPGHEKLFF
TRBV27,-,CASSLSDALGKQYF